Presented here are 12 T cell receptor beta chains from one specimen sequenced in a study of shared clonotypes between healthy human individuals. Sequenced by immunoSEQ multiplex PCR; TCRdb stores in-frame clones only, minus some. The table lists some 550,000 clones, roughly 97% of them singletons. Sequenced input: naive CD4+ T cells sorted from blood. This sample's subset: CD45RA+ positively selected. The receptors derive from a woman aged 30 to 39 in good health.

The chain is built from TRBV13 and TRBJ2-7; a possible D gene is TRBD2 (5 bases). V was pared by 0 bases and J by 6 bases, with 12 bases between. The CDR3 spans 14 residues. Germline values: CDR1 PRHDT, CDR2 FYEKMQ (reference sequence). Written as DNA, the CDR3 is TGTGCCAGCAGCTTAGGGGCGGGCCCAGGCGAGCAGTACTTC. Translated: CASSLGAGPGEQYF.

The chain recombines TRBV4-1 with TRBJ1-5; TRBD1 matches at 9 bases. CDR1 and CDR2 (germline): MGHRA, YSYEKL. Germline trimming cut 4 bases from V and 5 bases from J; bases unmatched to any gene: 9. This CDR3 has 16 residues. The CDR3: CASSPGTGKPHQPQHF. The CDR3 DNA reads TGCGCCAGCAGCCCCGGGACAGGGAAACCCCATCAGCCCCAGCATTTT.

V gene TRBV6-5 combines with J gene TRBJ2-7; D may be TRBD2 (6 bases). V lost 5 bases and J 0 bases, leaving 14 bases between the germline ends. Germline V gene sequence: CDR1 MNHEY, CDR2 SVGAGI. The CDR3 runs to 15 residues. CDR3 protein: CASSPSRGVSYEQYF. The CDR3 nucleotides are TGTGCCAGCAGTCCATCTCGCGGGGTCTCCTACGAGCAGTACTTC.

The CDR3 region is CARGASGRSEQYF. Written as DNA, the CDR3 is TGTGCCAGAGGGGCTAGCGGGAGATCCGAGCAGTACTTC. The chain couples TRBV2 to TRBJ2-7; 10 nucleotides line up with TRBD2. The CDR3 is 13 amino acids. Germline assignment: CDR1 SNHLY and CDR2 FYNNEI. V shed 9 bases, J shed 6 bases, and the junction held 8 bases outside the gene matches. Combining the CDR3 with reference TRBV2 and TRBJ2-7 gives the whole variable domain EPEVTQTPSHQVTQMGQEVILRCVPISNHLYFYWYRQILGQKVEFLVSFYNNEISEKSEIFDDQFSVERPDGSNFTLKIRSTKLEDSAMYFCARGASGRSEQYFGPGTRLTVT.

V and J are TRBV19 and TRBJ2-7; tentative D call: TRBD1 (6 bases). This CDR3 contains 14 residues. The V end lost 6 bases, the J end lost 5 bases, and 17 bases lay between the germline ends. Germline assignment: CDR1 LNHDA and CDR2 SQIVND (reference sequence). The CDR3: CASSLRDIVHEQYF. The CDR3, as DNA: TGTGCCAGTAGCCTCCGGGACATCGTCCACGAGCAGTACTTC.

The chain has TRBV5-4 and TRBJ1-2; D may be TRBD1 (6 bases). Trimming removed 0 bases at V and 4 bases at J, with 10 bases between. The CDR3 is made up of 14 amino acids. Germline V CDR1 and CDR2: SGHNT, YYREEE (reference sequence). In nucleotides, the CDR3 is TGTGCCAGCAGCTTGGTGGGGGCGGTCTATGGCTACACCTTC. This translates into CASSLVGAVYGYTF. Drawing the rest from reference TRBV5-4 and TRBJ1-2, the complete variable domain is ETGVTQSPTHLIKTRGQQVTLRCSSQSGHNTVSWYQQALGQGPQFIFQYYREEENGRGNFPPRFSGLQFPNYSSELNVNALELDDSALYLCASSLVGAVYGYTFGSGTRLTVV.

The chain couples TRBV28 to TRBJ2-2; possible D gene TRBD1, 6 bases. In germline, CDR1 is MDHEN, CDR2 SYDVKM. V was shortened by 7 bases and J by 4 bases, with 16 bases between the two germline ends. This CDR3 spans 15 amino acids. This chain's CDR3 is CASKGQGPPTGELFF. CDR3 nucleotide sequence: TGTGCCAGCAAGGGGCAGGGGCCACCCACCGGGGAGCTGTTTTTT.

The chain has TRBV18 and TRBJ2-7; 7 positions match TRBD2. The CDR3 is 11 residues long. V lost 8 bases to trimming and J lost 6 bases; unmatched junction nucleotides: 4. CDR1 and CDR2 from the germline V gene are KGHSH and LQKENI. CDR3 DNA sequence: TGTGCCAGCGGGAGGGGTCTCGAGCAGTACTTC. This translates into CASGRGLEQYF.

This chain uses TRBV6-1 with TRBJ1-1; TRBD1 might be the D (5 bases). V gave up 2 bases and J gave up 3 bases, with 13 bases separating them. The CDR3 is made up of 15 amino acids. The germline CDR1 and CDR2 sequences are MNHNS and SASEGT. The CDR3 spells CASSESTWGDTEAFF. In DNA form, the CDR3 reads TGTGCCAGCAGTGAAAGTACGTGGGGGGACACTGAAGCTTTCTTT.

DNA for the CDR3: TGCGCCAGCAGCCTTATTATTCCAGGGCCGGGAATTAATTCACCCCTCCACTTT. Translation gives CASSLIIPGPGINSPLHF. This sequence joins TRBV4-1 and TRBJ1-6; maybe TRBD1 (5 bases). From germline, CDR1 is MGHRA and CDR2 YSYEKL. V lost 4 bases and J lost 6, with 22 bases in between. The length of the CDR3 is 18 residues.

This chain uses TRBV7-8 with TRBJ1-5, with 7 bases aligning to TRBD1. This CDR3 spans 15 amino acids. CDR1 and CDR2 (germline): SGHVS, FQNEAQ. Trimming cost V 4 bases and J 1 base; bases outside gene matches: 4. CDR3 DNA sequence: TGTGCCAGCAGCTCAAGGGGGCCGAGCAATCAGCCCCAGCATTTT. Protein sequence: CASSSRGPSNQPQHF.

Notes on this clone: Other nucleotide sequences in the sample specify the same CDR3. This chain joins TRBV30 and TRBJ2-5; no reliable D call. This CDR3 has 11 amino acids. The ends were cut back, 2 bases at V and 4 bases at J, with 5 bases in the middle. Per germline, CDR1 GTSNPN and CDR2 SVGIG (reference sequence). The CDR3 sequence is CAWSSGETQYF. The CDR3 nucleotides are TGTGCCTGGAGTTCGGGAGAGACCCAGTACTTC.